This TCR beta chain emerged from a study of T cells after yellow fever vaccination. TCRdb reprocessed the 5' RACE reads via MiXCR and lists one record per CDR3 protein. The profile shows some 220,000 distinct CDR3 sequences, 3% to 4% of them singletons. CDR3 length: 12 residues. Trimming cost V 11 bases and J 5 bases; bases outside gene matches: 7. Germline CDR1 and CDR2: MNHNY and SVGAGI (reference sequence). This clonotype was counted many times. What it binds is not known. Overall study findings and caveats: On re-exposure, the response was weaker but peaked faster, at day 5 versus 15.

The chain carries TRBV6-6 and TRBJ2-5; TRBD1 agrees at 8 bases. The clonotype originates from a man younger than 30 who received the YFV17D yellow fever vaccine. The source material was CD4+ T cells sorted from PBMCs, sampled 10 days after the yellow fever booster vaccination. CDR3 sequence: CASQGVIETQYF. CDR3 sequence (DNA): TGTGCCTCACAGGGGGTAATTGAGACCCAGTACTTC.